Listed below are T cell receptor beta chains from one sample, sequenced in a study of preoperative IRX-2 immunotherapy in early breast cancer. Sequencing was performed with immunoSEQ multiplex PCR; in TCRdb, only in-frame clones are kept and a portion is missing. The sample consists of over 25,000 clones, around 86% of them appearing once. The sequencing here drew on lymph node tissue, taken from a patient treated with IRX-2 immunotherapy. The receptors here all came from a human donor with breast cancer. CDR3s include the opening cysteine and the closing phenylalanine or tryptophan. Fields, in order: J gene, V gene, clone size, D gene, CDR3 DNA, CDR3 protein. The D gene is left open where the match is weak. Only part of the rows carry a size: once, few, many, or a class if the clone is expanded.

>TRBJ2-1|TRBV29-1|NA|NA
TGCAGCGTCTTAGGGGGATTCTCCTACAATGAGCAGTTCTTC
CSVLGGFSYNEQFF
>TRBJ1-3|TRBV7-6|NA|NA
TGTGCCAGCAGCGAAACTGGACCGCGGTCAGCTGGAAACACCATATATTTT
CASSETGPRSAGNTIYF
>TRBJ2-7|TRBV19|NA|TRBD1
TGTGCCAGTAGTGCCCGGGACAGGGGATTGTACGAGCAGTACTTC
CASSARDRGLYEQYF
>TRBJ2-5|TRBV28|once|NA
TGTGCCAGCAGTTTACACGGGGACGGGCAAGAGACCCAGTACTTC
CASSLHGDGQETQYF
>TRBJ2-1|TRBV19|NA|TRBD1
TGTGCCAGTAGTATCGGGACAGGGGCGTATGAGCAGTTCTTC
CASSIGTGAYEQFF
>TRBJ2-1|TRBV6-8|NA|TRBD2
TGTGCCAGCAGTTACTCTGCTAGCGGGAGATCCTACAATGAGCAGTTCTTC
CASSYSASGRSYNEQFF
>TRBJ1-5|TRBV18|NA|NA
TGTGCCAGCTCACCAAACTCAGGGGTTGGCAATCAGCCCCAGCATTTT
CASSPNSGVGNQPQHF
>TRBJ1-1|TRBV29-1|NA|TRBD1
TGCAGCGCATACACTAGGGGGCTGAACACTGAAGCTTTCTTT
CSAYTRGLNTEAFF
>TRBJ1-3|TRBV9|NA|NA
TGTGCCAGCAGCCCCTCAGGCTTTGGAAACACCATATATTTT
CASSPSGFGNTIYF
>TRBJ2-5|TRBV5-1|NA|NA
TGCGCCAGCAGAGCCCCTAGCCGGGACTTTAAAGAGACCCAGTACTTC
CASRAPSRDFKETQYF